The 21 T cell receptor beta chains listed next were all sequenced from one sample in a study of T cells in Graves' hyperthyroidism and ophthalmopathy. RNA transcripts yielded amplified TCR beta CDR3 regions. In the first-round RT-PCR of the TCR CDR3, the HTBI primer set was used. TCRdb ran MiXCR on the multiplex PCR reads and lists one entry per CDR3 protein. The profile shows 450,000 to 650,000 distinct CDR3 sequences, 15% to 20% of them singletons. The specimen sequenced was blood. The receptor set was obtained from a woman between 18 and 29 years old with Graves' ophthalmopathy.

This clonotype was recorded at least ten times. The J gene is TRBJ2-1, the V gene TRBV25-1, with D perhaps being TRBD1 or TRBD2 (5 bases each). Germline V gene lookup returns CDR1 MGHDK and CDR2 SYGVNS. Deletions cut 4 bases from V and 0 bases from J, with 13 bases between. This CDR3 is built from 16 residues. CDR3 protein: CASSAAGTDSYNEQFF. The CDR3 DNA reads as TGTGCCAGCAGTGCGGCCGGGACGGACTCCTACAATGAGCAGTTCTTC.

This clonotype was counted only a few times. V gene TRBV6-5 combines with J gene TRBJ2-7; 7 bases agree with TRBD1. The CDR3 length is 15 residues. Germline-derived CDR1 and CDR2 are MNHEY and SVGAGI. V lost 2 bases and J lost 5; bases outside the gene matches: 9. The CDR3 DNA sequence: TGTGCCAGCAGTTACACTATACAGGGGCCCGACGAGCAGTACTTC. It is translated as CASSYTIQGPDEQYF.

This clonotype was counted ten times or more. The V and J genes are TRBV30 and TRBJ2-7, with TRBD2 matching 9 bases. The CDR3 sequence is 15 residues long. The germline CDR1 and CDR2 sequences are GTSNPN and SVGIG (reference sequence). Trimming cost V 2 bases and J 6 bases; bases outside gene matches: 11. The CDR3 loop reads CAWSRRIAGDGEQYF. As DNA, the CDR3 is TGTGCCTGGAGTAGAAGGATAGCGGGAGACGGCGAGCAGTACTTC.

This clonotype was counted between two and nine times. The V call is TRBV28, the J call TRBJ1-3; D unresolved. The ends were cut back, 5 bases at V and 0 bases at J, with 11 bases in the middle. The CDR3 totals 15 residues. Germline CDR1 is MDHEN and CDR2 is SYDVKM. DNA of the CDR3: TGTGCCAGCAGTCTCCGGACGGCCTCTGGAAACACCATATATTTT. This gives the protein CASSLRTASGNTIYF. The complete variable domain, with remaining parts taken from reference TRBV28 and TRBJ1-3, reads DVKVTQSSRYLVKRTGEKVFLECVQDMDHENMFWYRQDPGLGLRLIYFSYDVKMKEKGDIPEGYSVSREKKERFSLILESASTNQTSMYLCASSLRTASGNTIYFGEGSWLTVV.

V is TRBV7-8 and J is TRBJ2-5, with 9 bases matching TRBD1. Trimming took 0 bases from V and 5 from J; bases not matched to a gene: 4. CDR3 length: 15 amino acids. Germline V CDR1 and CDR2: SGHVS, FQNEAQ. Written as DNA, the CDR3 is TGTGCCAGCAGCTTAGCCGGGACAGGGTCCGAGACCCAGTACTTC. Translating gives CASSLAGTGSETQYF.

With respect to this clonotype: At one of its ends the junction is not consistent with the germline gene, which may arise from a read error. The chain has TRBV19 and TRBJ2-1, with 14 bases lining up with TRBD2. CDR1 and CDR2 (germline): LNHDA, SQIVND (reference sequence). This CDR3 is built from 19 residues. The CDR3 here is CASRIGLAGGQSSYNEQFF. The CDR3 DNA is TGTGCCAGTAGAATAGGACTAGCGGGAGGTCAAAGCTCCTACAATGAGCAGTTCTTC.

V and J are TRBV28 and TRBJ2-5, with 8 bases aligning to TRBD2. Per the germline V gene, CDR1 is MDHEN and CDR2 is SYDVKM. The CDR3 has 16 residues. V was pared by 7 bases and J by 5 bases, with 15 bases of the junction left unmatched. The CDR3 loop is CASTPGGGGSGETQYF. CDR3 bases: TGTGCCAGCACTCCCGGGGGGGGGGGGTCCGGCGAGACCCAGTACTTC.

A word on this clonotype: A much larger clone is a single base away; this may be a read error. The V gene is TRBV29-1, the J gene TRBJ2-2; a possible D gene is TRBD1 (6 bases). The V end lost 4 bases, the J end lost 7 bases, and 16 bases lay between the germline ends. Germline CDR1 SQVTM, CDR2 ANQGSEA. The CDR3 is 14 residues long. CDR3 DNA: TGCAGCGTTGCCGGGTCAGGGGCCATCGGGGAGCTGTTTTTT. It yields the protein CSVAGSGAIGELFF.

This clonotype was seen a handful of times. The V and J genes are TRBV28 and TRBJ2-1; either TRBD1 or TRBD2 may supply D (6 bases each). This CDR3 spans 17 amino acids. The germline CDR1 and CDR2 sequences are MDHEN and SYDVKM. Trimming stripped 2 bases from V and 6 bases from J, with 20 bases between. CDR3 region: CASSLNAYREEINEQFF. The CDR3 DNA sequence: TGTGCCAGCAGTTTAAATGCCTACAGGGAGGAAATCAATGAGCAGTTCTTC.

This clonotype occurred many times. The V and J genes are TRBV15 and TRBJ2-3; 9 nucleotides agree with TRBD2. This CDR3 is built from 18 residues. Germline lookup yields CDR1 LNHNV and CDR2 YYDKDF (reference sequence). Unmatched junction bases numbered 17, after V lost 6 bases and J lost 4 bases. CDR3 protein: CATRAPLAGGRLADTQYF. The DNA of the CDR3 is TGTGCCACCAGGGCCCCTCTCGCGGGGGGGCGCTTGGCAGATACGCAGTATTTT.

V usage is TRBV6-1 and J usage is TRBJ2-3, with a tentative D call TRBD1 (6 bases). V lost 5 bases and J 2 bases, leaving 11 bases between the germline ends. The germline V gene encodes CDR1 MNHNS and CDR2 SASEGT. The CDR3 runs 14 residues. The CDR3 loop is CASSRDKYTDTQYF. In DNA form, the CDR3 reads TGTGCCAGCAGTAGGGACAAATACACAGATACGCAGTATTTT.

This clonotype showed up many times. V is TRBV28 and J is TRBJ1-1, with D unclear. The V gene lost 5 bases and the J gene lost 4 bases, with 14 bases spanning the gap. CDR3 size: 14 residues. Germline V gives CDR1 MDHEN, CDR2 SYDVKM. The CDR3 coding sequence is TGTGCCAGCAGTCCTAGTCGGGGAACCACTGAAGCTTTCTTT. Its protein product is CASSPSRGTTEAFF. Based on the CDR3 plus reference TRBV28 and TRBJ1-1, the full variable domain is DVKVTQSSRYLVKRTGEKVFLECVQDMDHENMFWYRQDPGLGLRLIYFSYDVKMKEKGDIPEGYSVSREKKERFSLILESASTNQTSMYLCASSPSRGTTEAFFGQGTRLTVV.

The chain has TRBV25-1 and TRBJ1-4; possible D gene TRBD1, 5 bases. Germline loops: CDR1 MGHDK, CDR2 SYGVNS. This CDR3 contains 15 residues. Trimming took off 2 bases at V and 10 bases at J, with 17 bases between the two ends. The CDR3 nucleotides are TGTGCCAGCAGTGAAGCAGGGCCCGACGATGGAAAACTGTTTTTT. Its protein is CASSEAGPDDGKLFF. Variable domain in full (rest from reference TRBV25-1 and TRBJ1-4): EADIYQTPRYLVIGTGKKITLECSQTMGHDKMYWYQQDPGMELHLIHYSYGVNSTEKGDLSSESTVSRIRTEHFPLTLESARPSHTSQYLCASSEAGPDDGKLFFGSGTQLSVL.

This clonotype was counted many times. J is TRBJ1-2 and V is TRBV12-3 or TRBV12-4; D ambiguous. CDR3 length: 13 amino acids. V was cut by 3 bases and J by 4 bases, with 9 bases left in between. The CDR3 DNA reads TGTGCCAGCAGTTTCCGGCCAGTCTATGGCTACACCTTC. Its protein product is CASSFRPVYGYTF.

This clonotype was seen more than once but under ten times. The chain couples TRBV19 to TRBJ1-1; D unresolved. The CDR3 sequence is 14 residues long. Germline V gene data show CDR1 as LNHDA and CDR2 as SQIVND (reference sequence). The V end lost 3 bases, the J end lost 1 base, and 9 bases lay between the germline ends. The CDR3 loop is CASSMQIWNTEAFF. The CDR3 region has the DNA TGTGCCAGTAGTATGCAGATCTGGAACACTGAAGCTTTCTTT.

This clonotype was picked up many times. This chain connects TRBV7-8 to TRBJ2-7, with D perhaps given as TRBD1 or TRBD2 (5 bases each). Trimming took 1 base from V and 2 from J, leaving 21 bases between them. This CDR3 is built from 18 residues. Germline V gives CDR1 SGHVS, CDR2 FQNEAQ. The CDR3 here is CASSLEGAGTAGTYEQYF. In DNA, the CDR3 is TGTGCCAGCAGCTTAGAGGGAGCTGGGACCGCCGGAACCTACGAGCAGTACTTC.

The rearrangement links TRBV6-1 to TRBJ2-2; no reliable D call. V lost 8 bases to trimming and J lost 1 base, with 8 bases between them. Germline V lookup: CDR1 MNHNS, CDR2 SASEGT. This CDR3 contains 13 residues. CDR3 in amino acids: CASARKNTGELFF. DNA for the CDR3: TGTGCCAGCGCTAGGAAGAACACCGGGGAGCTGTTTTTT.

V gene TRBV6-1 combines with J gene TRBJ2-3; 9 nucleotides align to TRBD1. Germline V gives CDR1 MNHNS, CDR2 SASEGT. There are 16 residues in the CDR3. The trim removed 5 bases at V and 1 base at J, leaving 7 bases unmatched. The CDR3 spells CASSTPRTGGTDTQYF. The CDR3 region has the DNA TGTGCCAGCAGTACCCCCAGGACAGGGGGCACAGATACGCAGTATTTT.

This clonotype occurred a few times. The chain is built from TRBV5-1 and TRBJ2-2; 11 bases map to TRBD2. Germline V gives CDR1 SGHRS, CDR2 YFSETQ. After removal of 0 bases from V and 4 bases from J, the junction contained 2 bases not matched to a gene. The CDR3 runs 16 residues. As DNA, the CDR3 is TGCGCCAGCAGCTTGGCACTAGCGGGAGTCACCGGGGAGCTGTTTTTT. The encoded protein is CASSLALAGVTGELFF.

The chain employs TRBV12-3 or TRBV12-4 and TRBJ1-1, with D possibly TRBD1 on 6 matching bases. V dropped 8 bases and J dropped 1 base, with 11 bases sitting between them. The CDR3 spans 13 residues. The chain's CDR3 is CASATGPNTEAFF. Here the CDR3 DNA reads TGTGCCAGCGCCACAGGGCCGAACACTGAAGCTTTCTTT.

This clonotype was counted at least ten times. CDR3 protein: CATSDHRGYGYTF. CDR3 bases: TGTGCCACCAGTGATCACAGGGGGTACGGCTACACCTTC. The chain joins TRBV24-1 to TRBJ1-2, with 8 bases fitting TRBD1. The V gene end was trimmed by 3 bases and the J gene end by 8 bases; junction bases not matched to a gene: 4. This CDR3 spans 13 amino acids. From germline, CDR1 is KGHDR and CDR2 SFDVKD.